The rows below give T cell receptor beta chains drawn from one sample of a study of shared clonotypes between healthy human individuals. Here immunoSEQ multiplex PCR was the method, and the copy in TCRdb shows in-frame clones only, minus some. This table holds some 680,000 clones, about 80% found once. The source material was memory CD4+ T cells sorted from blood. The receptors here all came from a woman in her twenties or thirties in good health. The CDR3 runs from the conserved cysteine through the conserved F or W. D genes are given only for firm matches. The size entry is marked missing in some rows and otherwise reads once, few, many or a size class.

clone_size | j_call | d_call | v_call | cdr3_aa | cdr3_nt
once | TRBJ1-1 | . | TRBV12-5 | CASGLVLGQSLMNTEAFF | TGTGCTAGTGGTTTGGTACTCGGTCAGAGCCTCATGAACACTGAAGCTTTCTTT
. | TRBJ2-7 | . | TRBV29-1 | CSVGDGPYEQYF | TGCAGCGTGGGGGACGGCCCCTACGAGCAGTACTTC
. | TRBJ2-3 | . | TRBV7-2 | CASSLDGAGGDTDTQYF | TGTGCCAGCAGCTTAGATGGTGCGGGTGGGGACACAGATACGCAGTATTTT
few | TRBJ2-1 | TRBD1 | TRBV4-2 | CASSWPGTGSSNEQFF | TGTGCCAGCAGCTGGCCCGGGACAGGGTCGAGCAATGAGCAGTTCTTC
. | TRBJ1-2 | . | TRBV2 | CASSVEGGSYGYTF | TGTGCCAGCAGTGTGGAGGGTGGGAGCTATGGCTACACCTTC
few | TRBJ2-5 | . | TRBV5-1 | CASGPGTGTRGGQETQYF | TGCGCCAGCGGACCCGGGACAGGGACCCGGGGGGGCCAAGAGACCCAGTACTTC
. | TRBJ1-5 | . | TRBV28 | CASSLPEGVQPQHF | TGTGCCAGCAGTTTACCCGAGGGGGTACAGCCCCAGCATTTT
. | TRBJ2-5 | TRBD2 | TRBV30 | CAWSGGGQGTQYF | TGTGCCTGGAGTGGCGGGGGGCAAGGGACCCAGTACTTC
. | TRBJ1-2 | . | TRBV19 | CASTHEGRKNRGYTF | TGTGCCAGTACCCATGAGGGAAGGAAGAATCGAGGCTACACCTTC
few | TRBJ2-4 | . | TRBV5-6 | CASSNQRGIQYF | TGTGCCAGCAGCAACCAGCGTGGTATTCAGTACTTC
. | TRBJ2-2 | TRBD2 | TRBV6-1 | CASSERAGGPVTGELFF | TGTGCCAGCAGTGAGAGAGCGGGAGGACCCGTCACCGGGGAGCTGTTTTTT
. | TRBJ2-7 | . | TRBV25-1 | CASSESRGTGIIEQYF | TGTGCCAGCAGTGAATCTAGGGGAACGGGGATAATCGAGCAGTACTTC
many | TRBJ2-1 | . | TRBV6-4 | CASSDTLVGDYNEQFF | TGTGCCAGCAGTGACACGTTGGTGGGTGATTACAATGAGCAGTTCTTC
. | TRBJ1-4 | . | TRBV4-1 | CASSQDIRANEKLFF | TGCGCCAGCAGCCAAGATATAAGAGCTAATGAAAAACTGTTTTTT
once | TRBJ2-1 | . | TRBV5-1 | CASSLRSEGDNEQFF | TGCGCCAGCAGCTTACGATCAGAGGGGGACAATGAGCAGTTCTTC
. | TRBJ2-2 | TRBD2 | TRBV28 | CASSTPQTGLAGWVGELFF | TGTGCCAGCAGTACCCCCCAGACCGGACTAGCGGGATGGGTCGGGGAGCTGTTTTTT
. | TRBJ1-2 | . | TRBV27 | CASSRGIRYYGYTF | TGTGCCAGCAGTCGGGGGATTCGGTACTATGGCTACACCTTC
. | TRBJ2-5 | TRBD2 | TRBV29-1 | CSLRAGGETQYF | TGCAGTCTAAGAGCGGGAGGGGAGACCCAGTACTTC
. | TRBJ2-4 | . | TRBV11-2 | CASSSPRLAKNIQYF | TGTGCCAGCAGCTCCCCCCGTCTGGCCAAAAACATTCAGTACTTC
. | TRBJ1-3 | . | TRBV4-1 | CASSQDRELGNTIYF | TGCGCCAGCAGCCAAGATCGAGAGCTCGGAAACACCATATATTTT
. | TRBJ2-1 | . | TRBV11-3 | CASSLDEGRGEQFF | TGTGCCAGCAGCTTAGATGAAGGGAGAGGGGAGCAGTTCTTC
. | TRBJ2-3 | . | TRBV5-4 | CASSLGRVRVRTDTQYF | TGTGCCAGCAGCTTGGGGAGAGTTCGGGTTCGCACAGATACGCAGTATTTT
few | TRBJ2-3 | . | TRBV5-4 | CASSLNRGSSTDTQYF | TGTGCCAGCAGCTTGAACCGGGGGTCTAGCACAGATACGCAGTATTTT
. | TRBJ1-5 | TRBD1 | TRBV28 | CATLGTGGDRGNQPQHF | TGTGCCACCCTCGGGACAGGGGGCGATCGGGGCAATCAGCCCCAGCATTTT
. | TRBJ2-3 | . | TRBV2 | CASMEYTQYF | TGTGCCAGCATGGAGTATACGCAGTATTTT
once | TRBJ2-1 | . | TRBV29-1 | CSVATGRNEQFF | TGCAGCGTCGCGACAGGTAGGAATGAGCAGTTCTTC
few | TRBJ2-1 | TRBD1 | TRBV15 | CATSVLAGQGAYEQFF | TGTGCCACCAGCGTACTAGCGGGACAGGGGGCTTATGAGCAGTTCTTC
. | TRBJ2-7 | . | TRBV11-2 | CASSLRPGLTYEQYF | TGTGCCAGCAGCTTGAGGCCGGGACTGACATACGAGCAGTACTTC